What follows is one T cell receptor (beta chain) and its context. Its antigen is unknown. Base qualities are not at hand, and no much larger clone is one base apart. These data belong to a study of CD8 T cells in Susac syndrome (dated by TCRdb to the late 2010s). The study in broad terms: Repertoire sequencing was used to test whether CD8+ T cell activation and differentiation in Susac syndrome was antigen driven. CD8+ T cell repertoire clonality was compared between about a dozen healthy donors, approximately 14 Susac syndrome patients and 15 multiple sclerosis patients.

RNA was extracted with the RNeasy kit and roughly 0.5 to 1 ug was reverse transcribed using random hexamers. TCR beta CDR3 regions were amplified with the immunoSEQ multiplex PCR assay covering 54 Vbeta and 13 Jbeta segments. To correct PCR amplification bias, a synthetic template baseline was used for both primer optimization and computational correction. The paper's processing steps were these. Reads were annotated to V, D and J genes per IMGT and analyzed with immunoSEQ Analyzer, keeping only productive sequences. Clonality was calculated as one minus the Shannon entropy normalized by log2 of the number of productive unique sequences. Public and private clones were assessed among the 100 most prevalent clones of each patient and control. Susac-specific clones were defined as absent from healthy and MS cohorts, 1052 published viral clones and other ImmuneACCESS disease sequences. Starting from the raw public reads, TCRdb applied fastp trimming at Q25, assembled clones with MiXCR and retained in-frame beta chains. Entries that share a CDR3 protein sequence are merged under the most common genes and DNA. TCRdb's processing, not the authors' own work, is the source of the V and J calls. In all, the sample holds some 300,000 distinct CDR3 sequences, and roughly 90% of those were seen once. The ten largest make up around 0.18% of the sample.

Peripheral blood CD8+ and CD4+ T cells from healthy donors, Susac syndrome patients and multiple sclerosis patients were profiled by high-throughput TCR beta sequencing. The multiple sclerosis controls were treatment-naive patients whose relapsing-remitting disease, either stable or active, fulfilled the revised McDonald criteria. CD8+ TEMRA cells were enriched by FACS, while bulk CD8+ and CD4+ T cells were purified by magnetic negative isolation. Blood was drawn into EDTA tubes, processed within 24 hours, and PBMCs were isolated by density gradient centrifugation. PBMCs intended for TCR sequencing were frozen in liquid nitrogen and were later thawed in a 37 degrees C water bath. The sorted or isolated CD4+, CD8+ and CD8+ TEMRA cells had a purity of 90% or higher. The research as a whole found: The study acknowledged that relatively few individuals were included in the TCR sequencing and HLA analysis.

CDR1 and CDR2 are drawn from the germline V gene: SQVTM, ANQGSEA. The CDR3 measures 13 amino acids from cysteine to phenylalanine. The kept DNA is CDR3 alone, 39 bases in frame from the first base. V and J are truncated by 8 bases and 1 base respectively, leaving an intervening sequence of 15 bases. The receptor was isolated from a human donor with multiple sclerosis. The chain uses TRBV29-1 and TRBJ2-7, and TRBD2 may be the D gene, going by 6 matching bases. Sequences were obtained from CD8+ T cells from PBMCs. The CDR3 has the sequence CSIQSGFSYEQYF. The DNA sequence is as follows: TGCAGCATTCAAAGCGGGTTTTCCTACGAGCAGTACTTC.